This T cell receptor beta chain was profiled in a study of post-analysis software for immune sequencing data. Study in general: Secondary progressive, relapsing-remitting and progressive-relapsing multiple sclerosis were among the included disease courses.

Study observations and caveats: Five or six TRBV segments were more frequent in patients than controls; TRBV5-6, TRBV5-1 and TRBV20-1 belonged to this group.

Germline CDR1 reads MNHEY; CDR2 reads SVGAGI. CDR3 length equals 14 residues. Incorporated into the TCR beta cDNA libraries were unique molecular identifiers, which served to reduce PCR and sequencing biases. cDNA molecules numbering roughly 500,000 came from around 0.96 to 9.9 million T cells. TCRdb re-analysed the PCR reads in MiXCR, keeping a single row per CDR3 protein. Of fewer than 850,000 distinct CDR3 sequences in the sample, about 45% were seen once. As regards this clonotype: Its antigen remains unknown. One junction end disagrees with the germline gene, perhaps due to a read error.

The receptor was derived from a girl aged 10 to 17 with multiple sclerosis. Specimen: blood. The genes are TRBV6-5 and TRBJ2-1; TRBD1 is a possible D gene (5 bases). The CDR3 nucleotides are TGTGCCGGCAGTTACGCCCAGGGTGGGAATGAGCAGTTCTTC. Amino acids: CAGSYAQGGNEQFF.